This T cell receptor beta chain appears in the sequencing data of a study of T cells in women clearing cervical HPV infection (dated by TCRdb to about 2018). Regarding the research as a whole: The cases were about two dozen women with histologically confirmed HPV16-related CIN3 or worse, and 2 of those women had invasive cancers. The controls were 25 or so women whose single incident HPV16 infection cleared within 12 months with no development of precancer or cancer. Blood from cases was collected at the visit where the lesion was first found, while blood from controls was collected once the infection could no longer be detected. Among cases, blood sampling occurred a median of roughly 150 days after lesion detection, with an interquartile range of about 80 to 200 days. Since HLA typing was available for only a few women, HLA type could not be ruled out as a confounder. The exploratory proof-of-principle case-control study was nested within the Guanacaste HPV Natural History Study in Costa Rica and compared TCR repertoires across cervical HPV16 outcomes. Cases and controls were matched on age within five years and on year of sample collection. Cases had a median age of around 34 years compared with 38 for controls, and baseline characteristics showed no significant differences between the groups. The parent cohort enrolled 10,049 women aged 18 or older in Guanacaste, Costa Rica, during about 1992 to 1995 and followed them for approximately seven years. Five blinded duplicates per group were added as quality controls, so that approximately 60 samples were obtained: about 50 participants and some 10 replicates. The full study reports these points: By combining richness with V gene abundances, random forest classifiers separated cases from controls with an estimated AUC of about 0.86. Cases had lower TRBV6-7 relative abundance than controls (approximately 0.1% versus 0.16%; Bonferroni P = 0.0008). CIN3+ cases had significantly higher TCR repertoire richness than controls across sequencing depths, but evenness did not differ between the groups. Because the number of T cells in each sample was unknown, differences in richness could reflect differing T-cell content rather than repertoire biology. Because of the cross-sectional design, the study could not determine whether the associations came before infection or resulted from infection, and neither effector/memory subsets nor HPV-specific T cells were isolated.

About this clone itself: The antigen it binds to is not known. The read falls 3 residues short of the CDR3 end, and the missing part is taken from the germline J gene.

The CDR3 runs 16 amino acids, cysteine and phenylalanine included. The DNA shown is the part of the CDR3 that was read: 39 bases, in frame from base 1. V and J are trimmed by 4 bases and 5 bases, and the gene matches miss 9 bases of the junction. CDR1 and CDR2 were assigned from the germline V gene as MNHEY and SVGEGT. Every participant had a single incident cervical HPV16 infection, and women with prevalent HPV16 infections were excluded. Cervical HPV DNA was detected with MY09/MY11 PCR, and genotyping was done with dot-blot hybridization. Around 16 mL of heparinized blood were centrifuged, and the buffy coat was aliquoted, frozen at -30°C, then stored at -80°C. QIAGEN kits were used to extract genomic DNA from buffy coat specimens. Using the immunoSEQ assay, multiplex PCR amplified TCR beta CDR3 regions from an average of roughly 1,100 ng of genomic DNA per sample. To correct primer bias, the assay used a complete synthetic TCR repertoire to set an amplification baseline. The amplicons were sequenced using the Illumina platform. From the authors' description of their analysis: Sequence errors were corrected by clustering with frequency ratios and a modified nearest-neighbor algorithm, and the sequences were then analyzed in the immunoSEQ Analyzer using IMGT gene definitions. TCR richness and evenness were averaged over 20 rarefaction repeats at each rarefaction depth, excluding samples with fewer sequences than the depth. Wilcoxon rank sum tests with FDR correction were used to compare V, D and J gene relative abundances between the groups. For the blinded duplicates, the intraclass correlation was roughly 96% for TCR richness and averaged approximately 76% across 66 gene segments. Drawn from immuneACCESS, this table holds only the in-frame rearrangements with V and J called that TCRdb kept. Clones are partly lost; checked studies trace under half to an unresolved V gene and leave the rest unexplained. V, J and clone size are those of that table, while D and trimming were read from the DNA. The sample has under 40,000 clones on record. 3.5% of the sample comes from the top ten.

Sequencing input: blood buffy coat. The sequence came from a woman aged 18-69 years with a cervical HPV16 infection that either progressed to CIN3+ or cleared (not recorded which). This receptor chain uses TRBV6-2 or TRBV6-3 and TRBJ2-7, with 12 bases in between that match TRBD2. The CDR3 DNA, read in part, is TGTGCCAGCAGTTCTGTACTAGCGGGAGGTCCCGACGAG. Its amino acids are CASSSVLAGGPDE. The whole CDR3 protein is CASSSVLAGGPDEQYF.